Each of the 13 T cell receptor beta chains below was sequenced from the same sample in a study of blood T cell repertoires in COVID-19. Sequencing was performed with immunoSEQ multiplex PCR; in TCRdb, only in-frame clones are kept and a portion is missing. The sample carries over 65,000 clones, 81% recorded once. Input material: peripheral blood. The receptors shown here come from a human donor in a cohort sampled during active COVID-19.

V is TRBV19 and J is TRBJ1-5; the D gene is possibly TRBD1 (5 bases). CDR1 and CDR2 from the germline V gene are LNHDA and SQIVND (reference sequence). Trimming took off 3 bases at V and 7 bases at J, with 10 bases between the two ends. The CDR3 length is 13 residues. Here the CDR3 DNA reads TGTGCCAGTAGTATTGGGGCCCGGCAGCCCCAGCATTTT. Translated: CASSIGARQPQHF.

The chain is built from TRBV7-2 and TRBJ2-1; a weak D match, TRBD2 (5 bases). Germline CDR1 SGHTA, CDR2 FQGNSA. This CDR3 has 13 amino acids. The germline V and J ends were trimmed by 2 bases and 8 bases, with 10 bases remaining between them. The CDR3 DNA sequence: TGTGCCAGCAGCTTAACCCTAGCCCATGAGCAGTTCTTC. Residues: CASSLTLAHEQFF.

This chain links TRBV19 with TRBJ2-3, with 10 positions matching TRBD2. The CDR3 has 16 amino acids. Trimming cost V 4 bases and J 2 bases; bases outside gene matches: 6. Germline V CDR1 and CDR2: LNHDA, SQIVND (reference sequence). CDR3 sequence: CASSKGTSVNTDTQYF. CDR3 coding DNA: TGTGCCAGTAGTAAGGGGACTAGCGTGAACACAGATACGCAGTATTTT.

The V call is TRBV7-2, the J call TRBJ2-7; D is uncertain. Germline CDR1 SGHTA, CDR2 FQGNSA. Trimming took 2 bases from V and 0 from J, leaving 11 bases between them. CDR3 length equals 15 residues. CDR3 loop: CASSLTGWSSYEQYF. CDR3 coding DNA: TGTGCCAGCAGCTTAACCGGGTGGAGCTCCTACGAGCAGTACTTC. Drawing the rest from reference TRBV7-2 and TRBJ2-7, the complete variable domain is GAGVSQSPSNKVTEKGKDVELRCDPISGHTALYWYRQSLGQGLEFLIYFQGNSAPDKSGLPSDRFSAERTGGSVSTLTIQRTQQEDSAVYLCASSLTGWSSYEQYFGPGTRLTVT.

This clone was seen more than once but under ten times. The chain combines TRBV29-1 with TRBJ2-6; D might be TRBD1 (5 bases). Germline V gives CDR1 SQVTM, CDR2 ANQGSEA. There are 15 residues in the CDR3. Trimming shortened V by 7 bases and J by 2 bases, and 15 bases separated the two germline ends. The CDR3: CSASDSPTGANVLTF. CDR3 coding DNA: TGCAGCGCCTCAGACAGTCCTACTGGGGCCAACGTCCTGACTTTC.

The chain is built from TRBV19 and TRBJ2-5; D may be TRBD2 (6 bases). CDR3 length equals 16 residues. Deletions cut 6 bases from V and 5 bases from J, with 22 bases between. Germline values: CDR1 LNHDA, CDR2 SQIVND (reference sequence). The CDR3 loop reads CASRTSISAPGETQYF. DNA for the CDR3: TGTGCCAGTAGAACTAGCATCAGTGCCCCCGGGGAGACCCAGTACTTC. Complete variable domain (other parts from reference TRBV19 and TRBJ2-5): DGGITQSPKYLFRKEGQNVTLSCEQNLNHDAMYWYRQDPGQGLRLIYYSQIVNDFQKGDIAEGYSVSREKKESFPLTVTSAQKNPTAFYLCASRTSISAPGETQYFGPGTRLLVL.

Here the CDR3 DNA reads TGTGCCAGCAGGTGGGGCAGGGTCACAGATACGCAGTATTTT. It encodes CASRWGRVTDTQYF. The chain is built from TRBV6-5 and TRBJ2-3; maybe TRBD1 (5 bases). Between the trimmed V and J ends, which lost 6 bases and 2 bases, there was a span of 12 bases. The CDR3 totals 14 residues. Germline V gives CDR1 MNHEY, CDR2 SVGAGI.

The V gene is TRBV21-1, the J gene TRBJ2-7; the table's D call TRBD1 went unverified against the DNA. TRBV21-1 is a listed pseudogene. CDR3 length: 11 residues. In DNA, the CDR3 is TGTGCCAGCAGCAGGGACAGCGAGCAGTACTTC. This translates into CASSRDSEQYF.

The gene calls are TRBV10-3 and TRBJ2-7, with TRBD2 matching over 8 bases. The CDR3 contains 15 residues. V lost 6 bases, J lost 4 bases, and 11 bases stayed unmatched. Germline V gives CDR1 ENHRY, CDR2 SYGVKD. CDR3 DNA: TGTGCCATCAGCCCAATTAGCGGGATTTCATACGAGCAGTACTTC. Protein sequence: CAISPISGISYEQYF.

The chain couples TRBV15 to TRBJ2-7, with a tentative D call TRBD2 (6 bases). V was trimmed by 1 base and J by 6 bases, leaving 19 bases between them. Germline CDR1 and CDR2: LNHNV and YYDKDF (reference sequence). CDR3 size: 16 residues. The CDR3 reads CATSRVVGGRVSEQYF. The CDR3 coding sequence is TGTGCCACCAGCAGAGTCGTGGGAGGTCGTGTGAGCGAGCAGTACTTC.

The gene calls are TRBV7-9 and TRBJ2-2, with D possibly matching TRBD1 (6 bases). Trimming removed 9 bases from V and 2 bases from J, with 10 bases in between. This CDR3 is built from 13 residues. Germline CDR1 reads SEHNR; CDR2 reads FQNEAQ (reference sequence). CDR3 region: CASTGSNTGELFF. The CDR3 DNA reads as TGTGCCAGTACAGGGAGCAACACCGGGGAGCTGTTTTTT.

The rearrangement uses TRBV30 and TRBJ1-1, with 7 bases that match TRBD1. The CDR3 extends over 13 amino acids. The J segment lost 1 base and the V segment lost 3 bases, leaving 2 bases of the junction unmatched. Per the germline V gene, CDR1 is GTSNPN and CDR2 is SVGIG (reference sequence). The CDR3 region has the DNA TGTGCCTGGAGCGGACAGGCGAACACTGAAGCTTTCTTT. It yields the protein CAWSGQANTEAFF.

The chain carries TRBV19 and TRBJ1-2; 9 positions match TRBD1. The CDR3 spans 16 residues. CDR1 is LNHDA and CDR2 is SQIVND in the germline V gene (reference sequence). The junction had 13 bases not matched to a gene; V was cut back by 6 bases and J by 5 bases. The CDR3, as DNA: TGTGCCAGTAGGACTACAGGGGGCTGGGAGCGGTATGGCTACACCTTC. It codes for CASRTTGGWERYGYTF.